The clone carrying this TCR beta chain occurred many times. Its antigen is not known. Researchers amplified the TCR beta CDR3 regions from RNA transcripts. Initially, a first-round RT-PCR of the TCR CDR3 employed the HTBI primer set. TCRdb re-called the multiplex PCR reads with MiXCR, one entry per CDR3 protein. Of around 200,000 distinct CDR3 sequences listed, about 17% are singletons. The sample comes from a study of T cells in Graves' hyperthyroidism and ophthalmopathy. Regarding the study as a whole: Blood also contained most expanded thyroid clonotypes above 0.001.

Input material: blood. The clonotype originates from a woman aged 50 to 60 with Graves' hyperthyroidism.

DNA for the CDR3: TGTGCCAGCAGTTCCAGGTGGAGCTACTACGAGCAGTACTTC. Amino acids: CASSSRWSYYEQYF. V usage is TRBV28 and J usage is TRBJ2-7; D gene unclear. Trimming took 4 bases from V and 3 from J, leaving 13 bases between them. CDR1 is MDHEN and CDR2 is SYDVKM in the germline V gene. The CDR3 totals 14 residues.